This T cell receptor (beta chain) was obtained from a study of vaccination and CD4 T cells after COVID-19. Study overall: Recovered patients in the cohort numbered six men and four women, two of them Hispanic.

This CDR3 contains 12 residues. V lost 6 bases to trimming and J lost 7 bases; unmatched junction nucleotides: 0. Per the germline V gene, CDR1 is WSHSY and CDR2 is SAAADI. In TCRdb, the PCR reads were re-called with MiXCR into one record per CDR3 protein. The sample records about 24,000 distinct CDR3 sequences, 51% being singletons. This sequence originates from a human donor who had recovered from COVID-19. The sample was CD4+ T cells from blood, taken before SARS-CoV-2 vaccination. The genes are TRBV10-2 and TRBJ1-4; TRBD1 matches 9 bases. The DNA for the CDR3 is TGCGCCAGCAGGGACAGGGGTGAAAAACTGTTTTTT. It encodes CASRDRGEKLFF.